These 10 T cell receptor beta chains were sequenced from one sample in a study of shared clonotypes between healthy human individuals. Naive CD8 populations comprised CD45RO-negative cells positively selected for CCR7, excluding terminally differentiated effector memory CD45RA+ cells. The assay was immunoSEQ multiplex PCR, and TCRdb's table has in-frame clones only and misses some. The sample yields about 680,000 clones, about 90% seen once. The material sequenced was naive CD8+ T cells sorted from blood. These receptors were taken from a man aged 25-45 years in good health.

CDR3 protein: CASSGGQGDEQFF. CDR3 bases: TGTGCCAGCAGCGGAGGACAGGGGGATGAGCAGTTCTTC. The J gene is TRBJ2-1, the V gene TRBV9, with 10 bases that match TRBD1. The CDR3 consists of 13 residues. The germline CDR1 and CDR2 sequences are SGDLS and YYNGEE. J was trimmed by 8 bases and V by 3 bases; bases with no gene match: 2. Combining the CDR3 with reference TRBV9 and TRBJ2-1 gives the whole variable domain DSGVTQTPKHLITATGQRVTLRCSPRSGDLSVYWYQQSLDQGLQFLIQYYNGEERAKGNILERFSAQQFPDLHSELNLSSLELGDSALYFCASSGGQGDEQFFGPGTRLTVL.

The chain combines TRBV6-1 with TRBJ1-2, with D unresolved. The germline V gene encodes CDR1 MNHNS and CDR2 SASEGT. There are 14 residues in the CDR3. Trimming took 1 base from V and 4 from J, leaving 10 bases between them. DNA of the CDR3: TGTGCCAGCAGTGAAGTGGATGGAATCTATGGCTACACCTTC. This sequence encodes CASSEVDGIYGYTF.

The chain combines TRBV9 with TRBJ2-2; TRBD1 matches at 9 bases. This CDR3 region has 17 residues. Losses at the gene ends were 3 bases for V and 3 bases for J; bases not matched to a gene: 9. Per germline, CDR1 SGDLS and CDR2 YYNGEE. CDR3: CASSAYRDRDYTGELFF. CDR3 nucleotides: TGTGCCAGCAGCGCATACCGGGACAGGGACTACACCGGGGAGCTGTTTTTT.

J is TRBJ1-5 and V is TRBV28; D not resolved. V gave up 6 bases and J gave up 3 bases, with 12 bases separating them. This CDR3 has 14 residues. Germline V gene sequence: CDR1 MDHEN, CDR2 SYDVKM. CDR3 sequence (DNA): TGTGCCAGCAGCGCGAGAGGGCCCAATCAGCCCCAGCATTTT. Translating gives CASSARGPNQPQHF. Variable domain in full (rest from reference TRBV28 and TRBJ1-5): DVKVTQSSRYLVKRTGEKVFLECVQDMDHENMFWYRQDPGLGLRLIYFSYDVKMKEKGDIPEGYSVSREKKERFSLILESASTNQTSMYLCASSARGPNQPQHFGDGTRLSIL.

The chain joins TRBV5-6 to TRBJ2-2, with no clear D. Germline CDR1 is SGHDT and CDR2 is YYEEEE. The CDR3 totals 13 residues. V dropped 0 bases and J dropped 5 bases, with 5 bases sitting between them. CDR3 loop: CASSLGGTGELFF. In nucleotides, the CDR3 is TGTGCCAGCAGCTTGGGGGGAACCGGGGAGCTGTTTTTT.

The rearrangement joins TRBV27 to TRBJ2-7, with TRBD2 matching over 9 bases. CDR1 is MNHEY, CDR2 SMNVEV, per germline (reference sequence). This CDR3 comprises 14 residues. V shed 2 bases, J shed 5 bases, and the junction held 4 bases outside the gene matches. The CDR3 protein is CASSLSGRWNEQYF. DNA of the CDR3: TGTGCCAGCAGTTTAAGCGGGAGGTGGAACGAGCAGTACTTC.

This chain joins TRBV7-6 and TRBJ2-3, with 12 bases aligning to TRBD2. The V gene end was trimmed by 2 bases and the J gene end by 2 bases; junction bases not matched to a gene: 2. The CDR3 runs to 16 residues. Germline V CDR1 and CDR2: SGHVS, FNYEAQ. The CDR3 nucleotides read TGTGCCAGCAGCTTACCTAGCGGGAGGGTCACAGATACGCAGTATTTT. This sequence encodes CASSLPSGRVTDTQYF. Full variable domain (outside the CDR3, taken from reference TRBV7-6 and TRBJ2-3): GAGVSQSPRYKVTKRGQDVALRCDPISGHVSLYWYRQALGQGPEFLTYFNYEAQQDKSGLPNDRFSAERPEGSISTLTIQRTEQRDSAMYRCASSLPSGRVTDTQYFGPGTRLTVL.

This rearrangement joins TRBV19 to TRBJ2-7, with unresolved D. The germline gives CDR1 LNHDA, CDR2 SQIVND (reference sequence). This CDR3 is 12 amino acids long. V lost 3 bases and J lost 6, with 9 bases in between. The CDR3 is CASSMIVGEQYF. The DNA for the CDR3 is TGTGCCAGTAGTATGATCGTCGGCGAGCAGTACTTC.

The rearrangement joins TRBV7-9 to TRBJ2-2, with D maybe TRBD1 (6 bases). Germline V lookup: CDR1 SEHNR, CDR2 FQNEAQ (reference sequence). The CDR3 runs 16 residues. V dropped 3 bases and J dropped 2 bases, with 13 bases sitting between them. As DNA, the CDR3 is TGTGCCAGCAGCTTGACGGGACACGCAAACACCGGGGAGCTGTTTTTT. Translation gives CASSLTGHANTGELFF.

V gene TRBV27 combines with J gene TRBJ2-7, with TRBD1 matching 8 bases. The V gene end was trimmed by 9 bases and the J gene end by 3 bases; junction bases not matched to a gene: 10. CDR3 length: 14 amino acids. Per germline, CDR1 MNHEY and CDR2 SMNVEV (reference sequence). CDR3 residues: CASSQGAPFYEQYF. DNA of the CDR3: TGTGCCAGTTCCCAGGGGGCCCCATTCTACGAGCAGTACTTC.